These 25 T cell receptor beta chains were sequenced from one sample in a study of PD-1 and CTLA-4 blockade in melanoma. Profiling relied on immunoSEQ multiplex PCR, and the TCRdb table lists in-frame clones only, not all of them. The table records around 20,000 clones, 70% to 90% of them present only once. Sequencing used CD8+ T cells from peripheral blood, obtained before anti-PD-1 treatment. The source is a human donor with melanoma.

The chain couples TRBV7-9 to TRBJ2-7; D not certain. The CDR3 has 12 residues. Trimming removed 5 bases at V and 2 bases at J, with 7 bases between. In germline, CDR1 is SEHNR, CDR2 FQNEAQ (reference sequence). CDR3: CASSLQPYEQYF. CDR3 DNA: TGTGCCAGCAGCCTGCAGCCCTACGAGCAGTACTTC.

The chain has TRBV15 and TRBJ1-2; TRBD1 is a possible D gene (5 bases). Trimming removed 0 bases at V and 1 base at J, with 9 bases between. Germline CDR1 is LNHNV and CDR2 is YYDKDF (reference sequence). CDR3 length equals 15 residues. This CDR3 is CATSRDGQGNYGYTF. The CDR3 DNA is TGTGCCACCAGCAGAGACGGGCAGGGTAACTATGGCTACACCTTC.

The chain employs TRBV13 and TRBJ2-3; 8 bases match TRBD1. This CDR3 contains 14 residues. Germline-derived CDR1 and CDR2 are PRHDT and FYEKMQ (reference sequence). V trimming: 4 bases; J trimming: 1 base; junction bases outside the gene matches: 1. CDR3 nucleotides: TGTGCCAGCAGCTGGGGACAGGGCACAGATACGCAGTATTTT. This encodes CASSWGQGTDTQYF. Complete variable domain (other parts from reference TRBV13 and TRBJ2-3): AAGVIQSPRHLIKEKRETATLKCYPIPRHDTVYWYQQGPGQDPQFLISFYEKMQSDKGSIPDRFSAQQFSDYHSELNMSSLELGDSALYFCASSWGQGTDTQYFGPGTRLTVL.

A few counts support this clone. The V gene is TRBV4-2, the J gene TRBJ2-1, with a possible D match to TRBD2 (6 bases). Germline CDR1 is LGHNA and CDR2 is YNFKEQ. Between the trimmed V and J ends, which lost 7 bases and 6 bases, there was a span of 19 bases. This CDR3 comprises 15 residues. The CDR3 here is CASTQAGSGGNEQFF. The CDR3, as DNA: TGTGCCAGCACCCAGGCGGGGTCAGGAGGCAATGAGCAGTTCTTC.

J is TRBJ2-1 and V is TRBV3-1 (or the pseudogene TRBV3-2), with D perhaps assigned TRBD1 or TRBD2 (5 bases each). The CDR3 is made up of 15 amino acids. Trimming shortened V by 1 base and J by 8 bases, and 15 bases separated the two germline ends. CDR1 and CDR2 from the germline V gene are LGHDT and YNNKEL (reference sequence). As DNA, the CDR3 is TGTGCCAGCAGCCAAGCCCAGGGTATTAGCGATGAGCAGTTCTTC. Residues: CASSQAQGISDEQFF.

CDR3 protein: CASSQGAGELFF. The CDR3 DNA sequence: TGTGCCAGCAGCCAAGGGGCCGGGGAGCTGTTTTTT. The chain recombines TRBV12-3 or TRBV12-4 with TRBJ2-2, with D perhaps matching TRBD1 (5 bases). CDR3 length: 12 residues. V lost 6 bases and J 6 bases, leaving 8 bases between the germline ends.

CDR3 in DNA: TGTGCCAGCAGCGAGACAGTTGGAACCGAAGCTTTCTTT. Its translation: CASSETVGTEAFF. J is TRBJ1-1 and V is TRBV6-4; the D gene is possibly TRBD1 (5 bases). Germline V CDR1 and CDR2: MRHNA, SNTAGT. V shed 6 bases and J shed 8 bases, with 16 bases lying between them. The CDR3 has 13 residues.

V gene TRBV2 combines with J gene TRBJ2-5; D is perhaps TRBD2 (6 bases). This CDR3 spans 15 amino acids. Per the germline V gene, CDR1 is SNHLY and CDR2 is FYNNEI. V lost 4 bases, J lost 4 bases, and 16 bases lay in between. The CDR3 DNA reads TGTGCCAGCAGTGCCATGGTTGGGGGAGGAGAGACCCAGTACTTC. Residues: CASSAMVGGGETQYF.

The chain recombines TRBV24-1 with TRBJ2-7; either TRBD1 or TRBD2 may supply D (5 bases each). Germline V gives CDR1 KGHDR, CDR2 SFDVKD. There are 14 residues in the CDR3. Between the trimmed V and J ends, which lost 4 bases and 6 bases, there was a span of 15 bases. The CDR3: CATSDLRGAGEQYF. CDR3 nucleotide sequence: TGTGCCACCAGTGACCTCCGAGGGGCCGGCGAGCAGTACTTC.

The chain uses TRBV29-1 and TRBJ2-1; D is unclear. Trimming shortened V by 0 bases and J by 4 bases, and 16 bases separated the two germline ends. The V gene's germline CDR1 is SQVTM and CDR2 ANQGSEA. The CDR3 sequence is 16 residues long. The CDR3 nucleotides read TGCAGCGTTGAAGATCACAACCGACGTACGTACAATGAGCAGTTCTTC. Encoded protein: CSVEDHNRRTYNEQFF.

The rearrangement links TRBV7-9 to TRBJ1-1, with unresolved D. This CDR3 has 13 amino acids. Germline-derived CDR1 and CDR2 are SEHNR and FQNEAQ (reference sequence). V was clipped by 4 bases and J by 4 bases, with 10 bases between them. The CDR3 spells CASSSPVRTEAFF. In DNA, the CDR3 is TGTGCCAGCAGCTCACCCGTTCGCACTGAAGCTTTCTTT.

The chain combines TRBV6-2 or TRBV6-3 with TRBJ2-7, with 11 nucleotides matching TRBD2. The J segment lost 5 bases and the V segment lost 6 bases, leaving 3 bases of the junction unmatched. Germline assignment: CDR1 MNHEY and CDR2 SVGEGT. The CDR3 is 13 amino acids. The CDR3 loop is CASSSLAGDEQYF. The DNA of the CDR3 is TGTGCCAGCAGCTCACTAGCGGGGGACGAGCAGTACTTC.

The CDR3 spells CSAHRPGQGDNEQFF. The CDR3 coding sequence is TGCAGCGCTCACAGACCGGGACAGGGGGACAATGAGCAGTTCTTC. This chain joins TRBV29-1 and TRBJ2-1; 11 bases match TRBD1. Losses at the gene ends were 7 bases for V and 5 bases for J; bases not matched to a gene: 10. CDR3 length: 15 amino acids. Germline V gives CDR1 SQVTM, CDR2 ANQGSEA.

V gene TRBV4-1 combines with J gene TRBJ2-5; no clear D. Germline lookup yields CDR1 MGHRA and CDR2 YSYEKL. Trimming stripped 2 bases from V and 4 bases from J, with 8 bases between. The CDR3 loop spans 13 amino acids. CDR3: CASSQLGLETQYF. Here the CDR3 DNA reads TGCGCCAGCAGCCAATTGGGTTTAGAGACCCAGTACTTC.

The chain links TRBV5-5 to TRBJ1-6; TRBD1 is a possible D gene (6 bases). This CDR3 contains 15 residues. Trimming cost V 4 bases and J 7 bases, with 15 bases left between them. Germline CDR1 and CDR2: SGHKS and YYEKEE (reference sequence). The CDR3 DNA is TGTGCCAGCAGCCCATTGACAGGCGCCAATTCACCCCTCCACTTT. It translates to CASSPLTGANSPLHF. Together with reference TRBV5-5 and TRBJ1-6, the CDR3 gives the full variable domain: DAGVTQSPTHLIKTRGQQVTLRCSPISGHKSVSWYQQVLGQGPQFIFQYYEKEERGRGNFPDRFSARQFPNYSSELNVNALLLGDSALYLCASSPLTGANSPLHFGNGTRLTVT.

The J gene is TRBJ2-7, the V gene TRBV2, with D possibly TRBD2 on 6 matching bases. The CDR3 is made up of 14 amino acids. Germline assignment: CDR1 SNHLY and CDR2 FYNNEI. V gave up 3 bases and J gave up 2 bases, with 11 bases separating them. CDR3 nucleotides: TGTGCCAGCAGTGAGTCTCCGGGGGCCTACGAGCAGTACTTC. It encodes CASSESPGAYEQYF.

The chain carries TRBV10-3 and TRBJ2-7, with 9 bases lining up with TRBD1. After removal of 3 bases from V and 3 bases from J, the junction contained 9 bases not matched to a gene. The CDR3 is 16 amino acids. Germline V gene lookup returns CDR1 ENHRY and CDR2 SYGVKD. DNA for the CDR3: TGTGCCATCAGTGACCACCAGGACAGGGGAGGCTACGAGCAGTACTTC. It encodes CAISDHQDRGGYEQYF.

The chain recombines TRBV12-5 with TRBJ1-1, with a tentative D call TRBD1 (5 bases). The germline V gene has CDR1 LGHNT and CDR2 FRNRAP. V lost 4 bases, J lost 6 bases, and 6 bases lay in between. The CDR3 totals 11 residues. This CDR3 is CASGSGAEAFF. CDR3 sequence (DNA): TGTGCTAGTGGTTCGGGGGCTGAAGCTTTCTTT.

The CDR3 DNA reads as TGTGCCAGCAGTTCCGGGACTAGTGGTCAGACCCAGTACTTC. Protein sequence: CASSSGTSGQTQYF. J is TRBJ2-5 and V is TRBV13; 8 nucleotides match TRBD2. The CDR3 loop spans 14 amino acids. J was trimmed by 6 bases and V by 6 bases; bases with no gene match: 9. The germline V gene encodes CDR1 PRHDT and CDR2 FYEKMQ (reference sequence).

The chain is built from TRBV6-5 and TRBJ1-6; 7 bases match TRBD1. The CDR3 totals 14 residues. J lost 7 bases, V lost 4 bases, and 4 bases had no gene match. CDR1 MNHEY and CDR2 SVGAGI come from the germline V gene. The CDR3 coding sequence is TGTGCCAGCAGTTCGGGACAGAAGAATTCACCCCTCCACTTT. Amino acids: CASSSGQKNSPLHF.

V gene TRBV27 combines with J gene TRBJ2-3; D may be TRBD2 (6 bases). This CDR3 contains 15 residues. Trimming took 6 bases from V and 1 from J, leaving 14 bases between them. Germline V gene sequence: CDR1 MNHEY, CDR2 SMNVEV (reference sequence). CDR3 residues: CASSPWGGGTDTQYF. The CDR3 DNA reads TGTGCCAGCAGCCCCTGGGGCGGGGGCACAGATACGCAGTATTTT.

This chain joins TRBV6-5 and TRBJ2-7; a possible D gene is TRBD2 (5 bases). CDR1 and CDR2 from the germline V gene are MNHEY and SVGAGI. V was cut by 6 bases and J by 2 bases, with 8 bases left in between. The CDR3 extends over 12 amino acids. This chain's CDR3 is CASRTGAYEQYF. The CDR3 coding sequence is TGTGCCAGCAGGACCGGGGCCTACGAGCAGTACTTC.

This chain joins TRBV6-5 and TRBJ2-7; 8 bases match TRBD1. Germline lookup yields CDR1 MNHEY and CDR2 SVGAGI. V lost 6 bases and J lost 6; bases outside the gene matches: 4. This CDR3 contains 12 residues. CDR3 DNA: TGTGCCAGCAGCGCAGGGGGCTTCGAGCAGTACTTC. Its translation: CASSAGGFEQYF.

This chain connects TRBV5-4 to TRBJ2-7; D not resolved. The germline V gene has CDR1 SGHNT and CDR2 YYREEE (reference sequence). V dropped 0 bases and J dropped 3 bases, with 10 bases sitting between them. The length of the CDR3 is 14 residues. CDR3 residues: CASSLDGAIYEQYF. As DNA, the CDR3 is TGTGCCAGCAGCTTGGATGGAGCCATCTACGAGCAGTACTTC.

This chain connects TRBV4-3 to TRBJ2-7, with D perhaps matching TRBD2 (6 bases). The V gene's germline CDR1 is LGHNA and CDR2 YSLEER. V lost 0 bases to trimming and J lost 6 bases, with 21 bases between them. The CDR3 sequence is 17 residues long. The CDR3: CASSQEFEEGGSAEQYF. The CDR3 DNA follows: TGCGCCAGCAGCCAAGAATTTGAGGAGGGAGGTTCGGCCGAGCAGTACTTC.